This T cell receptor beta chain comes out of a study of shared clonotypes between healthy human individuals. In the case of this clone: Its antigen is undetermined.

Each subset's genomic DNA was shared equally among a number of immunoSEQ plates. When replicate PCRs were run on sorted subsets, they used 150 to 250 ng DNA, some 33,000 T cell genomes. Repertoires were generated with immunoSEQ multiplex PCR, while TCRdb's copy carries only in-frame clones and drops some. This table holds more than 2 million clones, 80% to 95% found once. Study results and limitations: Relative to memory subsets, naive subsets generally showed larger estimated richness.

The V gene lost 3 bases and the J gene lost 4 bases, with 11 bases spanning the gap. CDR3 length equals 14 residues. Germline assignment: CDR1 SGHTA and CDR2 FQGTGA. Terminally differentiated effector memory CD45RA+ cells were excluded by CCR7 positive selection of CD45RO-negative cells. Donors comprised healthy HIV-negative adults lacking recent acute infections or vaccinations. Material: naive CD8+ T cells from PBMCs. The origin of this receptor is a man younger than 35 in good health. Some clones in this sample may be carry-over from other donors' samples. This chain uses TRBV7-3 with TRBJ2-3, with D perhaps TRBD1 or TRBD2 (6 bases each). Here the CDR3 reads CASSFAGEADTQYF. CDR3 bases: TGTGCCAGCAGCTTCGCAGGGGAGGCAGATACGCAGTATTTT.